A selection of T cell receptor beta chains follows, all from one sample in a study of lymphopenia after photon versus proton radiotherapy. Clones were sequenced by immunoSEQ multiplex PCR, and TCRdb holds only the in-frame ones, with some missing. Of over 35,000 clones listed, about four fifths are singletons. This sample comprised peripheral blood, obtained from a patient treated with proton-based radiotherapy. All receptors come from a woman between 65 and 79 years old with pancreatic cancer. Both conserved end residues are part of each CDR3. The D gene is left open where the match is weak. Some rows mark clone size as missing; the rest say once, few, many or name a class of expanded clone.

D gene	clone size	CDR3 length	V gene	J gene	CDR3 DNA	CDR3 protein
TRBD1	once	13	TRBV5-1	TRBJ2-2	TGCGCCAGCAGCTGGACAGGGGCCGGGGAGCTGTTTTTT	CASSWTGAGELFF
.	few	16	TRBV28	TRBJ1-5	TGTGCCAGCAGTTTGGAACGACATTATAGCAATCAGCCCCAGCATTTT	CASSLERHYSNQPQHF
.	.	11	TRBV5-1	TRBJ2-7	TGCGCCAGCAGCTTTAACTACGAGCAGTACTTC	CASSFNYEQYF
TRBD1	.	15	TRBV19	TRBJ1-5	TGTGCCAGTACCGACAGGGGCAATAGCAATCAGCCCCAGCATTTT	CASTDRGNSNQPQHF
.	.	16	TRBV7-9	TRBJ2-7	TGTGCCAGCAGCTTAGCAGGGGGGGGCCCCACCTACGAGCAGTACTTC	CASSLAGGGPTYEQYF
.	.	14	TRBV6-5	TRBJ1-2	TGTGCCAGCAGTTATCAAGGGGATAACTATGGCTACACCTTC	CASSYQGDNYGYTF
.	.	14	TRBV6-1	TRBJ2-3	TGTGCCAGCAGGAGGGACCCTAGGCCAGATACGCAGTATTTT	CASRRDPRPDTQYF
.	.	15	TRBV7-9	TRBJ1-4	TGTGCCAGCAGCTTAGACTCATCAACTAATGAAAAACTGTTTTTT	CASSLDSSTNEKLFF
TRBD2	few	17	TRBV5-1	TRBJ2-5	TGCGCCAGCAGCTTGGGACTAGCGGGAGCCATAGGGGAGACCCAGTACTTC	CASSLGLAGAIGETQYF
TRBD2	.	14	TRBV28	TRBJ2-7	TGTGCCTCCGGGGGGGCGTTCGACAACTACGAGCAGTACTTC	CASGGAFDNYEQYF
.	few	11	TRBV30	TRBJ1-3	TGTGCCTGGAGTCCACGAAACACCATATATTTT	CAWSPRNTIYF
TRBD2	.	18	TRBV4-1	TRBJ2-7	TGCGCCAGCAGCCAAGATTCACTAGCGGCTCTCCCCTCCTACGAGCAGTACTTC	CASSQDSLAALPSYEQYF
.	.	15	TRBV7-9	TRBJ2-6	TGTGCCAGCAGCTTCGTTGGTCCTGGGGCCAACGTCCTGACTTTC	CASSFVGPGANVLTF
.	.	12	TRBV7-9	TRBJ2-5	TGTGCCAGCAGCCCCCCGGGTGAGACCCAGTACTTC	CASSPPGETQYF
.	.	11	TRBV6-5	TRBJ2-5	TGTGCCAGCAGGTTGAGTTGGACCCAGTACTTC	CASRLSWTQYF
.	.	15	TRBV28	TRBJ2-1	TGTGCCAGCATTCAACGCGGCCCAATCTACAATGAGCAGTTCTTC	CASIQRGPIYNEQFF
.	.	16	TRBV4-2	TRBJ2-5	TGTGCCAGCAGCCAGCGCCAGGGTTTGGGTCAAGAGACCCAGTACTTC	CASSQRQGLGQETQYF
.	.	14	TRBV28	TRBJ2-5	TGTGCCAGCAGTCTGCGGGGTAGCGGAGAGACCCAGTACTTC	CASSLRGSGETQYF
.	few	13	TRBV29-1	TRBJ1-1	TGCAGCGTTGAAGGGCAGCCAAACACTGAAGCTTTCTTT	CSVEGQPNTEAFF
.	.	12	TRBV5-1	TRBJ2-5	TGCGCCAGCAGCACAGGGTCAGAGACCCAGTACTTC	CASSTGSETQYF
TRBD2	.	19	TRBV5-1	TRBJ2-1	TGCGCCAGCAGCTTGGCCCGGACTAGCGACCCCCGAGAGAGAGATGAGCAGTTCTTC	CASSLARTSDPRERDEQFF
.	.	14	TRBV19	TRBJ2-1	TGTGCCAGTAGTCATCAAACTAGCACCGATGAGCAGTTCTTC	CASSHQTSTDEQFF
TRBD2	few	12	TRBV29-1	TRBJ2-3	TGCAGCGCGGTAGCGGGGGGGGATACGCAGTATTTT	CSAVAGGDTQYF
.	.	11	TRBV18	TRBJ2-7	TGTGCCAGCTCGGATACCTACGAGCAGTACTTC	CASSDTYEQYF
.	.	11	TRBV28	TRBJ2-3	TGTGCCAGCAGTTTTACAGATACGCAGTATTTT	CASSFTDTQYF
.	.	13	TRBV7-3	TRBJ2-7	TGTGCCAGCAGCCCCGGTGCCATGTACGAGCAGTACTTC	CASSPGAMYEQYF
.	.	15	TRBV9	TRBJ2-1	TGTGCCAGCAGCGTAGAGGCGGTTGGGTACAATGAGCAGTTCTTC	CASSVEAVGYNEQFF
TRBD1	.	16	TRBV2	TRBJ1-6	TGTGCCAGCAGCCACCCAGGGACAGTCTATAATTCACCCCTCCACTTT	CASSHPGTVYNSPLHF
.	.	19	TRBV19	TRBJ2-1	TGTGCCAGTAGCACACAACTCCCGACCCCAGGAAGCTCCTACAATGAGCAGTTCTTC	CASSTQLPTPGSSYNEQFF
TRBD1	.	15	TRBV6-6	TRBJ2-3	TGTGCCAGCAGTATTGGACAGGGGGTCACAGATACGCAGTATTTT	CASSIGQGVTDTQYF